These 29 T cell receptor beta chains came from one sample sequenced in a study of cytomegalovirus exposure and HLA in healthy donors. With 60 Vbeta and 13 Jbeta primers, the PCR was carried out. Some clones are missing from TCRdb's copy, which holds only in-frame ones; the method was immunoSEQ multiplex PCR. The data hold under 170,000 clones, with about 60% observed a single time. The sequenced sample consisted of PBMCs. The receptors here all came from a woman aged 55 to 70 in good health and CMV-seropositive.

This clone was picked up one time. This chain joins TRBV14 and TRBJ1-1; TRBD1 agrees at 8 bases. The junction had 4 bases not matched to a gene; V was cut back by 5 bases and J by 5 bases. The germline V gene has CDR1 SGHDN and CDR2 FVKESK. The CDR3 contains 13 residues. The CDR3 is CASSYRGVTEAFF. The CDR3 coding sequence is TGTGCCAGCAGCTACAGGGGGGTGACTGAAGCTTTCTTT.

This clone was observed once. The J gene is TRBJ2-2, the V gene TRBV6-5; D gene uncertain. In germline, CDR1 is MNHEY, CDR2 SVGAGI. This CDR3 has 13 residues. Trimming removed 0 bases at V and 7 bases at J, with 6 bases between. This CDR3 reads CASSYSLGGELFF. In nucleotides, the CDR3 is TGTGCCAGCAGTTACTCCCTCGGCGGGGAGCTGTTTTTT.

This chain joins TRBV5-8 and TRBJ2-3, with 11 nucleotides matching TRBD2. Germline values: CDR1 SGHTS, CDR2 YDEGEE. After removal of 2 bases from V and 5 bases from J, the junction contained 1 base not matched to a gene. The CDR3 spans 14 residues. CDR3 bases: TGTGCCAGCAGCTTTGGACTAGCGGGAGATACGCAGTATTTT. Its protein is CASSFGLAGDTQYF.

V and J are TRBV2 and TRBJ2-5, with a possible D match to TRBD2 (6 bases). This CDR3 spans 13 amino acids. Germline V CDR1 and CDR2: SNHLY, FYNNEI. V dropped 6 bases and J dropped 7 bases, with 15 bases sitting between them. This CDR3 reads CASSPLATGTQYF. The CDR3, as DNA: TGTGCCAGCAGCCCCCTAGCGACCGGGACCCAGTACTTC.

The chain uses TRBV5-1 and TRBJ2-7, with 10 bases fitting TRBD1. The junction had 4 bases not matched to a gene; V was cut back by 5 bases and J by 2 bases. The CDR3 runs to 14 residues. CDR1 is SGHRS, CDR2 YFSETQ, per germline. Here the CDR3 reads CASSSGTGAYEQYF. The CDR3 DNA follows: TGCGCCAGCAGTTCCGGGACAGGGGCCTACGAGCAGTACTTC.

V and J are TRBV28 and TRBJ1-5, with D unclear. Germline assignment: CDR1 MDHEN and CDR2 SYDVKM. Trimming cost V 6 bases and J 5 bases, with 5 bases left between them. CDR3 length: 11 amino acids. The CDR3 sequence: CASRRDQPQHF. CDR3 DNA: TGTGCCAGCAGACGGGATCAGCCCCAGCATTTT.

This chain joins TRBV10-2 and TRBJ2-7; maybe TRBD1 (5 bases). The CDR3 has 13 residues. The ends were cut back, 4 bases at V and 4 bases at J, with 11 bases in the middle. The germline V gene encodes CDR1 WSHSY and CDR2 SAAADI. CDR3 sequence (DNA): TGCGCCAGCAGTGCCGGACACAATTACGAGCAGTACTTC. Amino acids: CASSAGHNYEQYF.

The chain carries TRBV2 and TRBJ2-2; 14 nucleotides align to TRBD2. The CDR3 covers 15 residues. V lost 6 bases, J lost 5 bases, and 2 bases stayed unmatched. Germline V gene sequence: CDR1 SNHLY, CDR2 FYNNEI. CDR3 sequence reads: CASSGLAGGTGELFF. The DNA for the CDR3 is TGTGCCAGCAGCGGACTAGCGGGAGGTACCGGGGAGCTGTTTTTT.

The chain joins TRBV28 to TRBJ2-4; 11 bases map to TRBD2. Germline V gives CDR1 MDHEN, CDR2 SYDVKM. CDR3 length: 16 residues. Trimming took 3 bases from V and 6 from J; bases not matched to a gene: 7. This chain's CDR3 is CASSFLAGGRGNIQYF. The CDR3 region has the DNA TGTGCCAGCAGTTTCCTAGCGGGAGGCCGGGGAAACATTCAGTACTTC.

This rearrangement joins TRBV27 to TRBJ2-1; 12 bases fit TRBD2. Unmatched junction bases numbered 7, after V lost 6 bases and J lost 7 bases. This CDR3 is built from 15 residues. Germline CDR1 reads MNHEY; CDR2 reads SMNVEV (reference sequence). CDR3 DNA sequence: TGTGCCAGCAGCCCGACTAGCGGGAGTATAAATGAGCAGTTCTTC. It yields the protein CASSPTSGSINEQFF.

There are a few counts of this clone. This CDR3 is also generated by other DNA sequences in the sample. The CDR3 sequence: CASTSGQGGQPQHF. Here the CDR3 DNA reads TGCGCCAGCACCTCCGGACAGGGTGGCCAGCCCCAGCATTTT. This chain uses TRBV23-1 with TRBJ1-5; 8 nucleotides match TRBD1. TRBV23-1 is an open reading frame, and its role is uncertain. The CDR3 is 14 residues long. Trimming took 7 bases from V and 7 from J; bases not matched to a gene: 9.

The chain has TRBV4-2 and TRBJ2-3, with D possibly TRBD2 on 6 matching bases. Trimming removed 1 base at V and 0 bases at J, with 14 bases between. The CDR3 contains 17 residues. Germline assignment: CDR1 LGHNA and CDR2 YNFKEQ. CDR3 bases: TGTGCCAGCAGCCAAGCAGTCGGAGGGTCTAGCACAGATACGCAGTATTTT. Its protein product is CASSQAVGGSSTDTQYF.

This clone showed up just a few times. CDR3 nucleotide sequence: TGCGCCAGCAGGCAGGGGAATCAGCCCCAGCATTTT. As protein: CASRQGNQPQHF. This chain links TRBV10-1 with TRBJ1-5; a possible D gene is TRBD1 (6 bases). V was trimmed by 6 bases and J by 4 bases, leaving 7 bases between them. The CDR3 loop spans 12 amino acids. CDR1 is WNHNN and CDR2 is SYGVQD in the germline V gene (reference sequence).

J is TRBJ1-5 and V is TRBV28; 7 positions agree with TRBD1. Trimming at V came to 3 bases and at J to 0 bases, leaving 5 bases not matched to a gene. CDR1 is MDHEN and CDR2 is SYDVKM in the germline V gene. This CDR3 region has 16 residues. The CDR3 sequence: CASSLPGGDSNQPQHF. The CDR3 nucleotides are TGTGCCAGCAGTTTGCCAGGGGGTGATAGCAATCAGCCCCAGCATTTT.

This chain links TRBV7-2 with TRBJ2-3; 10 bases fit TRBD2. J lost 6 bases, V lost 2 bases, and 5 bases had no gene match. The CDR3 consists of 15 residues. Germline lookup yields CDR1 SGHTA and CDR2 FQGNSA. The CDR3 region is CASSLMGTSADTQYF. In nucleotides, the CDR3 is TGTGCCAGCAGCTTAATGGGGACTAGCGCGGATACGCAGTATTTT.

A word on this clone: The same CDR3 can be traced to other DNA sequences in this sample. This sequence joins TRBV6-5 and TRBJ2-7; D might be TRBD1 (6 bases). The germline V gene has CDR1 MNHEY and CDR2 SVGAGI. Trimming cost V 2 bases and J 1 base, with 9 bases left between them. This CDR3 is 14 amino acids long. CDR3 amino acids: CASSYNRASYEQYF. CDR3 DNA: TGTGCCAGCAGTTACAACAGGGCGTCCTACGAGCAGTACTTC.

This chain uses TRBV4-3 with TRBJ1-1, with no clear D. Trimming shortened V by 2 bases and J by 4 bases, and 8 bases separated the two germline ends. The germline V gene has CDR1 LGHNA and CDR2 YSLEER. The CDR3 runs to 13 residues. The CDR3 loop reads CASSQTLGTEAFF. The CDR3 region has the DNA TGCGCCAGCAGCCAAACTCTAGGCACTGAAGCTTTCTTT.

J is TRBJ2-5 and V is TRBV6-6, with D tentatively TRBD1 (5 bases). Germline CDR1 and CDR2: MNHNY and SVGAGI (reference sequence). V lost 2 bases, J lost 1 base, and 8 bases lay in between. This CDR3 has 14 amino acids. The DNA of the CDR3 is TGTGCCAGCAGTTACATACAGGTCCAAGAGACCCAGTACTTC. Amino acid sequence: CASSYIQVQETQYF.

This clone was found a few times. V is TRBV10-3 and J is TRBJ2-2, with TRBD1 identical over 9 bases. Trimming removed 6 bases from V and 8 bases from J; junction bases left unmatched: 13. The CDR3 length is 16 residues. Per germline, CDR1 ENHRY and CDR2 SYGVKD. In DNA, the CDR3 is TGTGCCATCAGCTCCGGGACAGGGTTGGGGATGGGGGAGCTGTTTTTT. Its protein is CAISSGTGLGMGELFF.

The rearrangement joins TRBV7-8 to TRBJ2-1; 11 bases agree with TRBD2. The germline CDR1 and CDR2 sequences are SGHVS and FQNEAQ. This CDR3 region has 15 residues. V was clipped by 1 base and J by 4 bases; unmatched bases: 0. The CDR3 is CASSLVAGGYNEQFF. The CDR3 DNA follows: TGTGCCAGCAGCTTAGTAGCGGGAGGGTACAATGAGCAGTTCTTC.

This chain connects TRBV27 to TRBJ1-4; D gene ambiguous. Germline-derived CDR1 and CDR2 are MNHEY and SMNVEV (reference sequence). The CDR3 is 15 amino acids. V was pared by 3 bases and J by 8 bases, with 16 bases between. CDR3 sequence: CASSLGSGLGEKLFF. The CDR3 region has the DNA TGTGCCAGCAGTTTGGGTTCGGGGTTAGGAGAAAAACTGTTTTTT.

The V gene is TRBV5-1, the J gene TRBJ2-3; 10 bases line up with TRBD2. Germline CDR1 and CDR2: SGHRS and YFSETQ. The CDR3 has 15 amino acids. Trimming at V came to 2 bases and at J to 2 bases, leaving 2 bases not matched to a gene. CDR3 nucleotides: TGCGCCAGCAGCTTCACTAGCGGGGTCACAGATACGCAGTATTTT. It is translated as CASSFTSGVTDTQYF.

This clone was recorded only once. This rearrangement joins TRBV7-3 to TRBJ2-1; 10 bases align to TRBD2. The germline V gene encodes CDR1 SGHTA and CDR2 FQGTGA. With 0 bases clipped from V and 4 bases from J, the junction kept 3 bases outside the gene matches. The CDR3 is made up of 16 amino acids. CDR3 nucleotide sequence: TGTGCCAGCAGCTTAACAGCGGGAGGGGGATACAATGAGCAGTTCTTC. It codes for CASSLTAGGGYNEQFF.

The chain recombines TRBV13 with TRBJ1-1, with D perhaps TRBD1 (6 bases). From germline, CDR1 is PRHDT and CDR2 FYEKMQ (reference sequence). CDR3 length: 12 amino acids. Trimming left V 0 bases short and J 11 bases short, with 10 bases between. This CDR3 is CASSLGQGMAFF. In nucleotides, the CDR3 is TGTGCCAGCAGCTTAGGACAGGGAATGGCTTTCTTT.

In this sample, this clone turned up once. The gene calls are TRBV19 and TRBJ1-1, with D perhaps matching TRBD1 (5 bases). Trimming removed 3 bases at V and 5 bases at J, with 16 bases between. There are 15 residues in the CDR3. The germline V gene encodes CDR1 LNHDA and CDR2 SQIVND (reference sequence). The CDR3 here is CASSIQGGGDTEAFF. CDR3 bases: TGTGCCAGTAGTATTCAGGGAGGAGGAGATACTGAAGCTTTCTTT. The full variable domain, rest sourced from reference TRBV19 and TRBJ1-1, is DGGITQSPKYLFRKEGQNVTLSCEQNLNHDAMYWYRQDPGQGLRLIYYSQIVNDFQKGDIAEGYSVSREKKESFPLTVTSAQKNPTAFYLCASSIQGGGDTEAFFGQGTRLTVV.

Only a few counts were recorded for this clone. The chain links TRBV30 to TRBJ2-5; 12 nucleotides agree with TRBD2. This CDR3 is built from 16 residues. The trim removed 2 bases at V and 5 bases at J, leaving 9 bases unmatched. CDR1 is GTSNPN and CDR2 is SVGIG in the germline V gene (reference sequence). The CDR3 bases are TGTGCCTGGAGTATTCTAGCGGGAGGGCTTGGGGAGACCCAGTACTTC. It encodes CAWSILAGGLGETQYF.

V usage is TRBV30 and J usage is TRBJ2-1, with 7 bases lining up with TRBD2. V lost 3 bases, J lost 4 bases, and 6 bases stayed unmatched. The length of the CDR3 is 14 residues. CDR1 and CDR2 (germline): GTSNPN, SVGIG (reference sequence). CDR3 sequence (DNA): TGTGCCTGGAGGCGGGAGTTTGGGTACAATGAGCAGTTCTTC. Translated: CAWRREFGYNEQFF.

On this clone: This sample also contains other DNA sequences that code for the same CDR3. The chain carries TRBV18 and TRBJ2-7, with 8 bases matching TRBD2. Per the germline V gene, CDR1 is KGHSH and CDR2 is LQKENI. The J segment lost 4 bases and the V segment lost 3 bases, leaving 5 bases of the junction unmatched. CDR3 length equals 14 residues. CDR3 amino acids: CASSPRTSTYEQYF. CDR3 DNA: TGTGCCAGCTCACCCAGGACTAGCACGTACGAGCAGTACTTC.

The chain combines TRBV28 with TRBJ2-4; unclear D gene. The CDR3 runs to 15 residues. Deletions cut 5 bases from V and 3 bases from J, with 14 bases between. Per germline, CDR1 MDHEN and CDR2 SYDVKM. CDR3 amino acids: CASSTGETGKNIQYF. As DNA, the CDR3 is TGTGCCAGCAGTACCGGAGAGACCGGCAAAAACATTCAGTACTTC.